A single sample is the source of the 26 T cell receptor beta chains below, sequenced in a study of T cells in Graves' hyperthyroidism and ophthalmopathy. Amplification of TCR beta CDR3 regions was performed using RNA transcripts as template. First-round RT-PCR of the TCR CDR3 relied on the HTBI primer set. TCRdb passed the multiplex PCR reads through MiXCR, listing each CDR3 protein once. The repertoire includes 200,000 to 250,000 distinct CDR3 sequences, approximately 17% of them detected once, and approximately 50% sits in the top ten. The sequenced material came from blood. These receptors were taken from a man aged 45 to 65 with Graves' hyperthyroidism.

On this clonotype itself: A much larger clone differs from this one at a single base, so this may be a read error. The chain carries TRBV5-1 and TRBJ2-1; tentatively, D is TRBD1 (5 bases). In germline, CDR1 is SGHRS, CDR2 YFSETQ. The ends were cut back, 2 bases at V and 2 bases at J, with 14 bases in the middle. This CDR3 region has 16 residues. The CDR3 loop reads CASSFLGDRAYNEQFF. The CDR3 DNA reads as TGCGCCAGCAGCTTTTTAGGGGATAGGGCCTACAATGAGCAGTTCTTC.

The table lists this clonotype with many counts. This chain links TRBV7-2 with TRBJ2-5, with unresolved D. This CDR3 is built from 15 residues. Germline CDR1 reads SGHTA; CDR2 reads FQGNSA. The V end was cut by 4 bases, the J end by 4 bases, with 16 bases between. This CDR3 reads CASSSPIVGLETQYF. CDR3 coding DNA: TGTGCCAGCAGCTCCCCAATAGTGGGGTTAGAGACCCAGTACTTC. Complete variable domain (other parts from reference TRBV7-2 and TRBJ2-5): GAGVSQSPSNKVTEKGKDVELRCDPISGHTALYWYRQSLGQGLEFLIYFQGNSAPDKSGLPSDRFSAERTGGSVSTLTIQRTQQEDSAVYLCASSSPIVGLETQYFGPGTRLLVL.

This clonotype was seen many times. The V call is TRBV5-8, the J call TRBJ2-1, with D perhaps TRBD1 or TRBD2 (5 bases each). CDR1 and CDR2 from the germline V gene are SGHTS and YDEGEE. There are 15 residues in the CDR3. Trimming shortened V by 1 base and J by 3 bases, and 11 bases separated the two germline ends. DNA of the CDR3: TGTGCCAGCAGCTTGCGGCAGGGACGCTACAATGAGCAGTTCTTC. Protein sequence: CASSLRQGRYNEQFF.

In this sample, this clonotype turned up a few times. This rearrangement joins TRBV6-1 to TRBJ2-5; D not resolved. The germline gives CDR1 MNHNS, CDR2 SASEGT. The V gene lost 8 bases and the J gene lost 1 base, with 8 bases spanning the gap. This CDR3 is 12 amino acids long. The DNA of the CDR3 is TGTGCCAGCGACCAAACCCAAGAGACCCAGTACTTC. Protein sequence: CASDQTQETQYF.

This clonotype was seen ten or more times. This chain joins TRBV5-1 and TRBJ1-2; possible D gene TRBD1, 5 bases. The CDR3 is 14 amino acids. Per the germline V gene, CDR1 is SGHRS and CDR2 is YFSETQ. The V gene lost 2 bases and the J gene lost 6 bases, with 14 bases spanning the gap. The CDR3 reads CASSFLREVDGYTF. CDR3 bases: TGCGCCAGCAGCTTCCTCAGGGAGGTCGATGGCTACACCTTC.

V is TRBV5-4 and J is TRBJ2-7; 7 bases agree with TRBD2. This CDR3 is built from 14 residues. V dropped 5 bases and J dropped 0; count of bases not matched to a gene: 5. Germline lookup yields CDR1 SGHNT and CDR2 YYREEE (reference sequence). CDR3 nucleotide sequence: TGTGCCAGCAGTATGAGCGGGGTCTCCTACGAGCAGTACTTC. It yields the protein CASSMSGVSYEQYF.

On this clonotype: A much larger clone sits a single nucleotide away, making a read error possible. This sequence joins TRBV11-3 and TRBJ2-3, with D possibly matching TRBD2 (5 bases). The germline V gene has CDR1 SGHNT and CDR2 YENEEA. Trimming removed 5 bases at V and 7 bases at J, with 10 bases between. CDR3 length: 12 amino acids. The CDR3 DNA is TGTGCCAGCAGCCCCGGCGGGTATACGCAGTATTTT. Amino acids: CASSPGGYTQYF.

This clonotype was observed many times. This chain joins TRBV5-1 and TRBJ1-1; 8 bases are a match to TRBD1. The CDR3 contains 16 residues. Trimming took 4 bases from V and 2 from J; bases not matched to a gene: 10. From germline, CDR1 is SGHRS and CDR2 YFSETQ. The CDR3 DNA reads TGCGCCAGCAGCAGCATTCGGACAGGGAGTAACACTGAAGCTTTCTTT. Encoded protein: CASSSIRTGSNTEAFF.

This clonotype was seen ten or more times. The J gene is TRBJ1-1, the V gene TRBV11-2; TRBD1 agrees at 7 bases. The germline gives CDR1 SGHAT, CDR2 FQNNGV. CDR3 length: 14 residues. The V segment lost 0 bases and the J segment 10 bases; nucleotides outside the gene matches: 8. For the CDR3, the DNA is TGTGCCAGCAGCTTAGATTGGAACTCAGGGGGAGCTTTCTTT. Translation: CASSLDWNSGGAFF.

This clonotype showed up many times. The chain combines TRBV28 with TRBJ2-1; 14 nucleotides agree with TRBD2. The CDR3 loop spans 20 amino acids. V lost 5 bases, J lost 0 bases, and 12 bases stayed unmatched. CDR1 is MDHEN, CDR2 SYDVKM, per germline. The DNA for the CDR3 is TGTGCCAGCAGTGGGACTAGCGGGAGCGTCCTGATAAGCTCCTACAATGAGCAGTTCTTC. Its protein product is CASSGTSGSVLISSYNEQFF.

The J gene is TRBJ2-7, the V gene TRBV7-6, with 7 nucleotides matching TRBD1. With V trimmed by 0 bases and J by 3 bases, 2 bases remained unmatched. CDR3 length: 14 residues. Germline values: CDR1 SGHVS, CDR2 FNYEAQ. The CDR3 region has the DNA TGTGCCAGCAGCTTAGCGGACAGGTTCTACGAGCAGTACTTC. Its protein product is CASSLADRFYEQYF.

This clonotype has a count of ten or more. This sequence joins TRBV27 and TRBJ2-5; TRBD2 agrees at 7 bases. In germline, CDR1 is MNHEY, CDR2 SMNVEV (reference sequence). The CDR3 length is 13 residues. The V gene end was trimmed by 6 bases and the J gene end by 4 bases; junction bases not matched to a gene: 5. The CDR3 DNA reads TGTGCCAGCAGGAGGGTAGCGGGAGAGACCCAGTACTTC. This encodes CASRRVAGETQYF.

The sample holds many counts of this clonotype. V gene TRBV29-1 combines with J gene TRBJ2-7; tentatively, D is TRBD1 or TRBD2 (5 bases each). The germline V gene has CDR1 SQVTM and CDR2 ANQGSEA. CDR3 length: 13 residues. Trimming shortened V by 4 bases and J by 4 bases, and 14 bases separated the two germline ends. CDR3: CSVGFRDAYEQYF. The CDR3 coding sequence is TGCAGCGTTGGGTTTCGGGACGCGTACGAGCAGTACTTC.

The rearrangement uses TRBV19 and TRBJ1-1; D is unresolved. Germline values: CDR1 LNHDA, CDR2 SQIVND (reference sequence). The CDR3 contains 16 residues. Between the trimmed V and J ends, which lost 5 bases and 3 bases, there was a span of 19 bases. The CDR3 loop is CASSPQAAPVDTEAFF. In DNA form, the CDR3 reads TGTGCCAGTAGTCCCCAGGCAGCCCCCGTGGACACTGAAGCTTTCTTT.

This clonotype was observed at least ten times. The chain uses TRBV5-1 and TRBJ1-4, with 10 positions matching TRBD1. V shed 8 bases, J shed 6 bases, and the junction held 7 bases outside the gene matches. Looked up from germline, CDR1 is SGHRS and CDR2 is YFSETQ. The CDR3 consists of 14 residues. CDR3 in amino acids: CASCTGTGDEKLFF. The CDR3, as DNA: TGCGCCAGTTGTACCGGGACAGGGGATGAAAAACTGTTTTTT.

The table lists this clonotype with a few counts. The genes are TRBV2 and TRBJ2-2; D could derive from TRBD1 or TRBD2 (5 bases each). The V and J ends lost 7 bases and 2 bases respectively, with 11 bases between them. The CDR3 runs to 14 residues. Germline values: CDR1 SNHLY, CDR2 FYNNEI. The CDR3 spells CASIRDLNTGELFF. CDR3 in DNA: TGTGCCAGCATTCGGGACCTCAACACCGGGGAGCTGTTTTTT.

In the case of this clonotype: A read error may be the cause here, since a much bigger clone is one base away. V gene TRBV7-9 combines with J gene TRBJ1-2, with D tentatively TRBD1 (5 bases). The CDR3 length is 17 residues. The germline V gene has CDR1 SEHNR and CDR2 FQNEAQ (reference sequence). The CDR3 reads CASSWGLQGPTNYGCTF. CDR3 DNA sequence: TGTGCCAGCAGCTGGGGCCTTCAAGGCCCCACTAACTATGGCTGCACCTTC.

DNA for the CDR3: TGTGCCAGCAGCGTCGGGTCCCGCACAGATACGCAGTATTTT. This sequence encodes CASSVGSRTDTQYF. The V gene is TRBV7-3, the J gene TRBJ2-3; D ambiguous. Germline V gene lookup returns CDR1 SGHTA and CDR2 FQGTGA. Trimming cost V 5 bases and J 1 base, with 10 bases left between them. The length of the CDR3 is 14 residues.

This clonotype was recorded many times. The CDR3, as DNA: TGCGCCAGCAGCAGCGGGGGCCCGAACACTGAAGCTTTCTTT. Amino acids: CASSSGGPNTEAFF. The chain recombines TRBV5-1 with TRBJ1-1, with TRBD1 as a possible D gene (6 bases). V shed 4 bases and J shed 1 base, with 11 bases lying between them. Germline V gives CDR1 SGHRS, CDR2 YFSETQ. The CDR3 runs 14 residues. Full variable domain (rest looked up from reference TRBV5-1 and TRBJ1-1): KAGVTQTPRYLIKTRGQQVTLSCSPISGHRSVSWYQQTPGQGLQFLFEYFSETQRNKGNFPGRFSGRQFSNSRSEMNVSTLELGDSALYLCASSSGGPNTEAFFGQGTRLTVV.

This clonotype was found many times. The chain couples TRBV4-3 to TRBJ2-5; 12 nucleotides line up with TRBD2. Germline loops: CDR1 LGHNA, CDR2 YSLEER. V was pared by 0 bases and J by 4 bases, with 6 bases of the junction left unmatched. This CDR3 comprises 17 residues. CDR3 DNA sequence: TGCGCCAGCAGCCAAGAGCTACTAGCGGGAGGAGGAGAGACCCAGTACTTC. Its translation is CASSQELLAGGGETQYF.

This clonotype was seen many times. This rearrangement joins TRBV2 to TRBJ1-1; D gene ambiguous. Germline assignment: CDR1 SNHLY and CDR2 FYNNEI. The CDR3 runs to 12 residues. Trimming removed 4 bases from V and 1 base from J, with 4 bases in between. In nucleotides, the CDR3 is TGTGCCAGCAGTGCTTGGAACACTGAAGCTTTCTTT. Translation gives CASSAWNTEAFF.

This clonotype was recorded at least ten times. This sequence joins TRBV5-1 and TRBJ1-1; D remains unclear. CDR3 length: 14 residues. With 0 bases removed from V and 1 base from J, the gap between germline ends came to 7 bases. Germline CDR1 and CDR2: SGHRS and YFSETQ. The CDR3 bases are TGCGCCAGCAGCTTGGCTCCAGGGAACACTGAAGCTTTCTTT. Translating it yields CASSLAPGNTEAFF.

The V and J genes are TRBV11-2 and TRBJ2-2; 11 bases align to TRBD2. Trimming at V came to 5 bases and at J to 6 bases, leaving 8 bases not matched to a gene. The CDR3 spans 16 residues. Germline V gene sequence: CDR1 SGHAT, CDR2 FQNNGV. The CDR3 coding sequence is TGTGCCAGCAGCCAAGAAGAACTAGCGGGAGCCGGGGAGCTGTTTTTT. Its translation: CASSQEELAGAGELFF. Full variable domain (remainder filled in from reference TRBV11-2 and TRBJ2-2): EAGVAQSPRYKIIEKRQSVAFWCNPISGHATLYWYQQILGQGPKLLIQFQNNGVVDDSQLPKDRFSAERLKGVDSTLKIQPAKLEDSAVYLCASSQEELAGAGELFFGEGSRLTVL.

This clonotype was observed many times. J is TRBJ1-1 and V is TRBV28; possibly TRBD1 for D (6 bases). The CDR3 sequence is 14 residues long. The ends were cut back, 5 bases at V and 4 bases at J, with 14 bases in the middle. The germline gives CDR1 MDHEN, CDR2 SYDVKM. CDR3 in DNA: TGTGCCAGCAGTGCCAACCGGGACATCACTGAAGCTTTCTTT. Amino acids: CASSANRDITEAFF.

This rearrangement joins TRBV9 to TRBJ2-3; no reliable D call. The CDR3 covers 14 residues. The V and J ends lost 0 bases and 5 bases respectively, with 10 bases between them. CDR1 SGDLS and CDR2 YYNGEE come from the germline V gene. This CDR3 reads CASSVETGVDTQYF. The CDR3, as DNA: TGTGCCAGCAGCGTAGAGACCGGTGTAGATACGCAGTATTTT. The full variable domain, completed using reference TRBV9 and TRBJ2-3, is DSGVTQTPKHLITATGQRVTLRCSPRSGDLSVYWYQQSLDQGLQFLIQYYNGEERAKGNILERFSAQQFPDLHSELNLSSLELGDSALYFCASSVETGVDTQYFGPGTRLTVL.

This clonotype has at least ten counts. The J gene is TRBJ1-1, the V gene TRBV3-1; TRBD1 matches 9 bases. V dropped 1 base and J dropped 5; count of bases not matched to a gene: 2. CDR1 is LGHDT, CDR2 YNNKEL, per germline (reference sequence). CDR3 size: 14 residues. The CDR3 sequence: CASSQAGTGTEAFF. The CDR3, as DNA: TGTGCCAGCAGCCAAGCCGGGACAGGGACTGAAGCTTTCTTT.